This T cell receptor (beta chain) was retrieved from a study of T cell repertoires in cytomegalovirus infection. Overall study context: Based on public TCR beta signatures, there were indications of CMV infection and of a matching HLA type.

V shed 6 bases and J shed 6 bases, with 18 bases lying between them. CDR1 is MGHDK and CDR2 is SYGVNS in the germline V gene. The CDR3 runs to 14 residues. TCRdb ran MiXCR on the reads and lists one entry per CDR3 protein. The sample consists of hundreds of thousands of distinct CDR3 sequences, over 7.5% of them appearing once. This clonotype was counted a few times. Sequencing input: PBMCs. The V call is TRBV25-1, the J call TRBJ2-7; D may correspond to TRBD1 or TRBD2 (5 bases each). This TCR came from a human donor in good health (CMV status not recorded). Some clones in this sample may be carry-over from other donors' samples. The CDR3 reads CASSHGSGTFEQYF. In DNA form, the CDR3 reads TGTGCCAGCAGCCACGGGTCCGGGACGTTCGAGCAGTACTTC.